The sequence of this T cell receptor beta chain was determined in a study of cytomegalovirus exposure and HLA in healthy donors. Regarding the study as a whole: Both high specificity and high sensitivity reportedly marked the classifier's diagnosis of cytomegalovirus status. TCR beta chain V- and J-gene trimming was linked, in a later analysis, to a missense variant in DCLRE1C.

The CDR3 length is 16 residues. The V gene lost 6 bases and the J gene lost 1 base, with 17 bases spanning the gap. Germline CDR1 MDHEN, CDR2 SYDVKM. About this clone itself: Its antigen is not known.

The PCR used 60 Vbeta and 13 Jbeta primers. Measured with immunoSEQ multiplex PCR; TCRdb has only the in-frame clones, and not every one. Of over 150,000 clones listed, around 80% are singletons. The rearrangement joins TRBV28 to TRBJ2-3; tentative D call: TRBD2 (7 bases). Sequencing was carried out using PBMCs. The receptor was isolated from a woman aged 55-69 years in good health and CMV-seropositive. The CDR3 coding sequence is TGTGCCAGCAGCTCCACGGCGGGGGCCGGCACAGATACGCAGTATTTT. Encoded protein: CASSSTAGAGTDTQYF.